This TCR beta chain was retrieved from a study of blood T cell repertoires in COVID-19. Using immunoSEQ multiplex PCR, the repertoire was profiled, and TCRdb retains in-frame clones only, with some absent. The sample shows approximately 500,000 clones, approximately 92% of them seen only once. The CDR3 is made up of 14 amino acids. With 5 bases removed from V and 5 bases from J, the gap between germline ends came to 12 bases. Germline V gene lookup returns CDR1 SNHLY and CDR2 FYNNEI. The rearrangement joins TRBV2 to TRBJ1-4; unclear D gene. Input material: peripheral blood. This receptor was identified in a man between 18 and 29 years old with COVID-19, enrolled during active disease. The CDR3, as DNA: TGTGCCAGCAGTCAAGGCGGGAGAAATGAAAAACTGTTTTTT. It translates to CASSQGGRNEKLFF. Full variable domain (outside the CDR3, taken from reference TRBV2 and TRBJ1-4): EPEVTQTPSHQVTQMGQEVILRCVPISNHLYFYWYRQILGQKVEFLVSFYNNEISEKSEIFDDQFSVERPDGSNFTLKIRSTKLEDSAMYFCASSQGGRNEKLFFGSGTQLSVL.